What follows is one T cell receptor (beta chain) and its context. The sample is drawn from a study of CDR3 diversity in severe acne. TCRdb re-analysed the PCR reads in MiXCR, keeping a single row per CDR3 protein. The table includes roughly 81,000 distinct CDR3 sequences, over 45% detected once. The CDR3 is 15 residues long. CDR1 MGHDK and CDR2 SYGVNS come from the germline V gene. Trimming took off 5 bases at V and 2 bases at J, with 15 bases between the two ends. The source material was blood. The receptor was derived from a male donor in good health, serving as a control. This chain links TRBV25-1 with TRBJ1-1; a possible D gene is TRBD1 (5 bases). The CDR3 DNA follows: TGTGCCAGCAGTCCGACCGGGGCAGGTAACACTGAAGCTTTCTTT. It encodes CASSPTGAGNTEAFF.